This T cell receptor (beta chain) was identified in a study of control samples from healthy donors and cancer patients. The assay was immunoSEQ multiplex PCR, and TCRdb's table has in-frame clones only and misses some. The sample yields about 120,000 clones, almost 95% seen once. Germline CDR1 is SNHLY and CDR2 is FYNNEI. Trimming removed 6 bases from V and 5 bases from J, with 13 bases in between. CDR3 size: 13 residues. The rearrangement links TRBV2 to TRBJ2-5, with D uncertain. The sample comprised PBMCs. The receptor comes from a man of 80 years or more with head and neck cancer. The DNA for the CDR3 is TGTGCCAGCAGCCTCACTGGAGTGGAGACCCAGTACTTC. It translates to CASSLTGVETQYF. Using reference TRBV2 and TRBJ2-5 for the parts outside the CDR3, the full variable domain is EPEVTQTPSHQVTQMGQEVILRCVPISNHLYFYWYRQILGQKVEFLVSFYNNEISEKSEIFDDQFSVERPDGSNFTLKIRSTKLEDSAMYFCASSLTGVETQYFGPGTRLLVL.